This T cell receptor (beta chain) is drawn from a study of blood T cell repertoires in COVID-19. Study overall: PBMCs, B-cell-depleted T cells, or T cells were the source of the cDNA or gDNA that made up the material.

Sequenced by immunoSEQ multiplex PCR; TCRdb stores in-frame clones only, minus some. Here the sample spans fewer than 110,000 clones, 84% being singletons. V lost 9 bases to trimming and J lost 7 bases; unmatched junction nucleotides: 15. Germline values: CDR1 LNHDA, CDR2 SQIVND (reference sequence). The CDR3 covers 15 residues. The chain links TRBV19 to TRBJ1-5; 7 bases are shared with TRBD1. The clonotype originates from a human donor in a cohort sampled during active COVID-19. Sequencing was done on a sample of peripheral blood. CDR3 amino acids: CASRTGKPPNQPQHF. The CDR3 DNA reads TGTGCCAGCAGGACAGGAAAACCCCCAAACCAGCCCCAGCATTTT.